The present TCR beta chain was sequenced within a study of T cells in localized non-small cell lung cancer. Regarding the study as a whole: Greater blood T cell density accompanied longer overall survival.

Libraries were prepared by immunoSEQ multiplex PCR; TCRdb keeps only in-frame clonotypes and omits some of them. The sample has roughly 1,700 clones; about 20% are singletons. The CDR3 has 14 residues. V lost 3 bases and J lost 5, with 10 bases in between. Germline loops: CDR1 MDHEN, CDR2 SYDVKM. Turning to this clone: What it recognizes is unknown.

The receptor comes from a male donor at least 60 years old with stage III squamous cell lung carcinoma. This chain connects TRBV28 to TRBJ1-4, with no clear D. Specimen: normal lung tissue next to the tumor, collected before any cancer treatment. For the CDR3, the DNA is TGTGCCAGCAGTTTTGCTCTGGGGAATGAAAAACTGTTTTTT. Translation gives CASSFALGNEKLFF.